Following are 11 T cell receptor beta chains from one sample sequenced in a study of cytomegalovirus exposure and HLA in healthy donors. The PCR contained 60 Vbeta and 13 Jbeta primers. TCRdb's copy holds only in-frame clones and misses some; the assay was immunoSEQ multiplex PCR. The sample carries fewer than 200,000 clones, roughly 82% recorded once. The sample was PBMCs. The receptors derive from a woman aged 45-65 years in good health and CMV-seronegative.

This clone was counted a single time. The chain has TRBV9 and TRBJ2-2; perhaps TRBD2 as D (7 bases). Between the trimmed V and J ends, which lost 4 bases and 5 bases, there was a span of 15 bases. Germline CDR1 SGDLS, CDR2 YYNGEE. The length of the CDR3 is 15 residues. The CDR3 loop is CASSPRGTITGELFF. In DNA, the CDR3 is TGTGCCAGCAGCCCGAGGGGGACTATAACCGGGGAGCTGTTTTTT.

This clone appeared once. The J gene is TRBJ1-1, the V gene TRBV11-2, with D hard to call. The CDR3 contains 15 residues. Germline V CDR1 and CDR2: SGHAT, FQNNGV. Trimming removed 5 bases from V and 4 bases from J, with 17 bases in between. The CDR3 nucleotides read TGTGCCAGCAGCCGTGGACTGGGCACGAGCACTGAAGCTTTCTTT. Protein: CASSRGLGTSTEAFF.

CDR3 residues: CASNDQGSPNVLNQPQHF. CDR3 coding DNA: TGTGCCAGTAATGACCAGGGCTCACCCAACGTACTTAATCAGCCCCAGCATTTT. The V call is TRBV19, the J call TRBJ1-5; tentative D call: TRBD1 (5 bases). The CDR3 has 18 residues. Germline-derived CDR1 and CDR2 are LNHDA and SQIVND (reference sequence). Deletions cut 7 bases from V and 4 bases from J, with 26 bases between. Full variable domain (remainder filled in from reference TRBV19 and TRBJ1-5): DGGITQSPKYLFRKEGQNVTLSCEQNLNHDAMYWYRQDPGQGLRLIYYSQIVNDFQKGDIAEGYSVSREKKESFPLTVTSAQKNPTAFYLCASNDQGSPNVLNQPQHFGDGTRLSIL.

Details on this clone: One end of the junction is discordant with germline, which a read error may explain. This chain uses TRBV9 with TRBJ2-6; a possible D gene is TRBD1 (5 bases). Germline V gene data show CDR1 as SGDLS and CDR2 as YYNGEE. The CDR3 totals 13 residues. The CDR3 loop reads CASSVEGANGLTF. The CDR3 DNA is TGTGCCAGCAGCGTAGAAGGGGCCAACGGCCTGACTTTC.

The CDR3 coding sequence is TGTGCCAGCAGCATCGGACAGGGGGCGCGCGAGCAGTACTTC. Residues: CASSIGQGAREQYF. This chain links TRBV11-2 with TRBJ2-7, with 11 bases fitting TRBD1. Germline trimming cut 5 bases from V and 6 bases from J; bases unmatched to any gene: 6. The CDR3 covers 14 residues. Per the germline V gene, CDR1 is SGHAT and CDR2 is FQNNGV.

This clone was counted once. The CDR3 loop is CASSLDTSSGGVNEQFF. In nucleotides, the CDR3 is TGTGCCAGCAGCTTGGATACATCAAGCGGGGGGGTTAATGAGCAGTTCTTC. The chain couples TRBV5-4 to TRBJ2-1, with 10 nucleotides matching TRBD2. Germline V gene lookup returns CDR1 SGHNT and CDR2 YYREEE (reference sequence). V lost 0 bases and J lost 7; bases outside the gene matches: 10. This CDR3 contains 17 residues.

The chain links TRBV5-1 to TRBJ2-1, with a tentative D call TRBD1 (7 bases). From germline, CDR1 is SGHRS and CDR2 YFSETQ. V shed 1 base and J shed 5 bases, with 16 bases lying between them. The CDR3 sequence is 16 residues long. Written as DNA, the CDR3 is TGCGCCAGCAGCTTGAACTCACAGGGGAGGAACAATGAGCAGTTCTTC. This gives the protein CASSLNSQGRNNEQFF.

This sequence joins TRBV7-9 and TRBJ1-1, with D unresolved. From germline, CDR1 is SEHNR and CDR2 FQNEAQ (reference sequence). CDR3 size: 14 residues. V was cut by 3 bases and J by 2 bases, with 10 bases left in between. CDR3 protein: CASSFPWANTEAFF. CDR3 coding DNA: TGTGCCAGCAGCTTCCCTTGGGCAAACACTGAAGCTTTCTTT.

This chain connects TRBV11-2 to TRBJ2-5, with 8 bases matching TRBD1. Germline CDR1 SGHAT, CDR2 FQNNGV. CDR3 length: 13 residues. V lost 8 bases to trimming and J lost 3 bases; unmatched junction nucleotides: 5. The CDR3 DNA sequence: TGTGCCAGCGCGACAGGGGTGGAAGAGACCCAGTACTTC. This gives the protein CASATGVEETQYF.

V usage is TRBV18 and J usage is TRBJ2-7, with 11 bases aligning to TRBD1. The CDR3 runs to 14 residues. J was trimmed by 6 bases and V by 2 bases; bases with no gene match: 3. The germline V gene has CDR1 KGHSH and CDR2 LQKENI. In DNA form, the CDR3 reads TGTGCCAGCTCACCAGGGACAGGGGGGGGCGAGCAGTACTTC. Its translation is CASSPGTGGGEQYF. Variable domain in full (rest from reference TRBV18 and TRBJ2-7): NAGVMQNPRHLVRRRGQEARLRCSPMKGHSHVYWYRQLPEEGLKFMVYLQKENIIDESGMPKERFSAEFPKEGPSILRIQQVVRGDSAAYFCASSPGTGGGEQYFGPGTRLTVT.

The chain combines TRBV7-2 with TRBJ2-5; 7 bases align to TRBD1. The end of the DNA aligns better with TRBJ2-7, so the J call may be wrong. This CDR3 region has 14 residues. The germline V gene encodes CDR1 SGHTA and CDR2 FQGNSA. The CDR3 spells CASSPGTVIYEQYF. The CDR3 DNA follows: TGTGCCAGCAGCCCCGGGACAGTTATCTACGAGCAGTACTTC.